This T cell receptor (beta chain) was retrieved from a study of beta chain features in type 1 diabetes. General observations from the study: TCRB CDR3s from Type 1 diabetes patients were moderately but significantly shorter in all four CD4+ subsets.

This CDR3 region has 18 residues. Trimming took off 4 bases at V and 4 bases at J, with 25 bases between the two ends. Germline V gives CDR1 MNHEY, CDR2 SMNVEV (reference sequence). Every isolated RNA sample was fully reverse transcribed, so sequencing captured expressed TCRB transcripts. Only in-frame clones appear in the TCRdb table, and some are missing; sequencing was by immunoSEQ multiplex PCR. In the table there are hundreds of thousands of clones, more than 12% of which are singletons. Concerning this clone: The antigen is unknown.

The clonotype was recovered from a man between 18 and 29 years old with type 1 diabetes. Sequencing used naive CD4+ T cells from blood. The J gene is TRBJ1-2, the V gene TRBV27, with D perhaps TRBD1 (5 bases). The CDR3 sequence is CASSSLGPLKVGGYGYTF. CDR3 sequence (DNA): TGTGCCAGCAGTTCCCTGGGCCCGCTGAAGGTCGGGGGCTATGGCTACACCTTC.